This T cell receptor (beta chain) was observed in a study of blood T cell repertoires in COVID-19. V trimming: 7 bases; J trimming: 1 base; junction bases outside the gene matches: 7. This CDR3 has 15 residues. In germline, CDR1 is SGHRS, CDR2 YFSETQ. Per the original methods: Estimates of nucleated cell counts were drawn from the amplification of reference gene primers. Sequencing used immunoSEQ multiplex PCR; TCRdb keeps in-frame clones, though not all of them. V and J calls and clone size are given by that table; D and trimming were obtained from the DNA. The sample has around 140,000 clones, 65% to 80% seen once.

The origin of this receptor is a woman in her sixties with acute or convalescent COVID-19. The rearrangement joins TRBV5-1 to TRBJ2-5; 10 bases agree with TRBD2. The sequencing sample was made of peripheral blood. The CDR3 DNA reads TGCGCCAGCCGTTGGACTAGCGGTGGCCAAGAGACCCAGTACTTC. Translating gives CASRWTSGGQETQYF.